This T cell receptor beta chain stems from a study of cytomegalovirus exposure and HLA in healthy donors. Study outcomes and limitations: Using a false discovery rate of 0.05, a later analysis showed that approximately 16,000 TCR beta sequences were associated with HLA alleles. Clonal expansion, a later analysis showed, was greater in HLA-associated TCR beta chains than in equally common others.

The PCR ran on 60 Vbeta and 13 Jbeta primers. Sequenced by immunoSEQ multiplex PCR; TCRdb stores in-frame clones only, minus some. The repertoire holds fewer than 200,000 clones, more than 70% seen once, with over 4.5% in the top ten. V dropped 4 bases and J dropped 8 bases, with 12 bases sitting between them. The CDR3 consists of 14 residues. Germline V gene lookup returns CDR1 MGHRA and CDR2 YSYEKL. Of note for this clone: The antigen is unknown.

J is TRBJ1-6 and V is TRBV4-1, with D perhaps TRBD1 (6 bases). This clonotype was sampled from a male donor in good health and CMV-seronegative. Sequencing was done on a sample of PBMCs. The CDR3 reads CASSLRGGDSPLHF. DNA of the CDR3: TGCGCCAGCAGCCTCAGGGGTGGGGATTCACCCCTCCACTTT.